This TCR beta chain was captured in a study of cytomegalovirus exposure and HLA in healthy donors. At the level of the study: Falling in the Caucasian-associated ancestry cluster were approximately 84% of 350 to 400 genotyped donors.

Notes on the study in general: Per a prior analysis, the majority of TCR beta V segments were productive roughly 90% or roughly 30% of the time. According to the study, 160 or so TCR beta chains were cytomegalovirus-associated. Roughly uniform sequencing depth across donors was assumed, possibly incorrectly.

PCR involved 60 Vbeta and 13 Jbeta primers. Sequencing was performed with immunoSEQ multiplex PCR; in TCRdb, only in-frame clones are kept and a portion is missing. The table lists 140,000 to 150,000 clones, 68% of them singletons, with approximately 4.3% in the top ten. The CDR3 loop spans 15 amino acids. The germline gives CDR1 MNHNS, CDR2 SASEGT. Between the trimmed V and J ends, which lost 1 base and 0 bases, there was a span of 10 bases. About this clone itself: The antigen is undetermined.

Sequencing used PBMCs. The clonotype originates from a man aged 55 to 70 in good health and CMV-seronegative. The chain employs TRBV6-1 and TRBJ2-7; no clear D. The CDR3 sequence is CASSEVNSPSYEQYF. The CDR3 DNA reads TGTGCCAGCAGTGAAGTTAACTCCCCCTCCTACGAGCAGTACTTC.